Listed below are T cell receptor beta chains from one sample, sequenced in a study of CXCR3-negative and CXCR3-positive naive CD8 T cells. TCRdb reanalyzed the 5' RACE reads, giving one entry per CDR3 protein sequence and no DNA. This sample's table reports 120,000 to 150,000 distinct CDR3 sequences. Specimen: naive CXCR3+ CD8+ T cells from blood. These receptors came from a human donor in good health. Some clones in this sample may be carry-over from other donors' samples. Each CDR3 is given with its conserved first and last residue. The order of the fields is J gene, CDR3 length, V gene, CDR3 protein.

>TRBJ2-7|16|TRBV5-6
CASSWQGAGLFYEQYF
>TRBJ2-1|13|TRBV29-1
CSVLLWSYNEQFF
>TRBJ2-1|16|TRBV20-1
CSARDINSGTYNEQFF
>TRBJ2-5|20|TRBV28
CASTSTPGTSGRVIQETQYF
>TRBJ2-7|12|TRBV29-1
CSVRTARYEQYF
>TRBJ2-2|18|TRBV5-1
CASSLEAGHYYRTGELFF
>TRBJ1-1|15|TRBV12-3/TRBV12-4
CASSFVWGANTEAFF
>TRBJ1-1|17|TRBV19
CASILDRDSGMNTEAFF
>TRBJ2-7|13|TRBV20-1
CSARWTSDYEQYF
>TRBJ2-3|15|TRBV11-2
CASSPPSGSTDTQYF
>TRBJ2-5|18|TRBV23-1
CASSQLAVRPSLQETQYF
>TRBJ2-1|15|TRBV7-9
CASSRGDFKSNEQFF
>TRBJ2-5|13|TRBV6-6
CASSGQVGETQYF
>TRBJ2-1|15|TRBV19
CASTPQAYSYNEQFF
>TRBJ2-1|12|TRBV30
CAWSRAMDEQFF
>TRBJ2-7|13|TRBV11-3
CASSLRGAYEQYF
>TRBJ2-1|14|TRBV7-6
CASSYRDTYNEQFF
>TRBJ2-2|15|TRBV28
CASSPLGLDTGELFF
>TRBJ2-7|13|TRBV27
CASSFRNGYEQYF
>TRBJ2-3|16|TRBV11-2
CASSGGTSGLTDTQYF
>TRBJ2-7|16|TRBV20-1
CSAINYLGQGEGSQYF
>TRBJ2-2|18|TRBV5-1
CASSWTGGVEVEFGELFF
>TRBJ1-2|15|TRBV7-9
CASSFASPGPGGYTF
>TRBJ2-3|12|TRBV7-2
CANQTRVDTQYF
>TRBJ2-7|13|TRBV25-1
CASRPAGTYEQYF
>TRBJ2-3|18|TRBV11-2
CASSLAPLSGSWTDTQYF
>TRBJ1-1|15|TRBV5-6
CASSLLDSKNTEAFF
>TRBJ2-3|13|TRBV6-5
CASSYGSTDTQYF
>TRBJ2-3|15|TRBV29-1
CSISDRGHFTDTQYF
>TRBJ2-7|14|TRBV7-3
CASSHSGTGDEQYF
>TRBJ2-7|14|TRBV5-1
CASSFSTGFYEQYF
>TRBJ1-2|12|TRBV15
CATSRETKGYTF
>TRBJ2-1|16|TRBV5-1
CASSLDSGTGRNEQFF
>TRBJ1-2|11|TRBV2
CASRPPEGYTF
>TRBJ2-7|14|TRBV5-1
CASSLLQGDYEQYF
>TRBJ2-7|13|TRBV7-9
CASSPTAPLEQYF
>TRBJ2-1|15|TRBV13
CASSLGRTSGREQFF
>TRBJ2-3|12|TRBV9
CASSVSSDTQYF
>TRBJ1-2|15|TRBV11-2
CASSEIGGPMAGYTF
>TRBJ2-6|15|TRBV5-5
CASSRSDSGANVLTF
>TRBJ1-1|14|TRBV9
CASSVGGGGTEAFF
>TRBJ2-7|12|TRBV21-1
CASSNGYYEQYF
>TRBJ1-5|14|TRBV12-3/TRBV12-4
CASRQKGYDQPQHF
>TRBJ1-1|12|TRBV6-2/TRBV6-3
CATSPRSPEAFF
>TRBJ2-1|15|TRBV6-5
CASIPLGTDPGEQFF
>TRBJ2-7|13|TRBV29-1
CSVVGDRGYEQYF
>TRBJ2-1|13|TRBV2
CASSETLDGEQFF
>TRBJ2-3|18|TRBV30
CACRKVVAGVTSTDTQYF